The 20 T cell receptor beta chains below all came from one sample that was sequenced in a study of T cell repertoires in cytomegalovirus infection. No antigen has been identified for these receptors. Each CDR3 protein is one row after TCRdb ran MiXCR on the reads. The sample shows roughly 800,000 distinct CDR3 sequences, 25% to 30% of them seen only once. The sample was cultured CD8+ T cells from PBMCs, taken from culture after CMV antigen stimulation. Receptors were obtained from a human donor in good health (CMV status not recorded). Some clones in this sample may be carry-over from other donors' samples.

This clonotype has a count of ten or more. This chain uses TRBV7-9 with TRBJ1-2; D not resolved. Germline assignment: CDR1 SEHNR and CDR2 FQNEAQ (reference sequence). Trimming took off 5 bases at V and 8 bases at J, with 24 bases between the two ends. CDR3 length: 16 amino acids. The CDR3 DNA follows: TGTGCCAGCAGCCTACGGGTTTGGCGTCGGCCTGGAGGCTACACCTTC. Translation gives CASSLRVWRRPGGYTF. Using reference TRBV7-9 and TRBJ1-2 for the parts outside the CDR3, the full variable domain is DTGVSQNPRHKITKRGQNVTFRCDPISEHNRLYWYRQTLGQGPEFLTYFQNEAQLEKSRLLSDRFSAERPKGSFSTLEIQRTEQGDSAMYLCASSLRVWRRPGGYTFGSGTRLTVV.

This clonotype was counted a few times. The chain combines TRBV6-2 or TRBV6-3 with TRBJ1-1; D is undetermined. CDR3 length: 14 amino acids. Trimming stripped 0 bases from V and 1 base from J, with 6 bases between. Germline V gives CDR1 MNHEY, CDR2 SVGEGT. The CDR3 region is CASSYSMKNTEAFF. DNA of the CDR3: TGTGCCAGCAGTTACTCAATGAAGAACACTGAAGCTTTCTTT.

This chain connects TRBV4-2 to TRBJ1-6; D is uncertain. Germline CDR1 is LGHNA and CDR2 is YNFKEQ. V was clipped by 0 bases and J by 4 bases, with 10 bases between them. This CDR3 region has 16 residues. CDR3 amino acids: CASSQDSPGYNSPLHF. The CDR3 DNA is TGTGCCAGCAGCCAAGATTCCCCAGGATATAATTCACCCCTCCACTTT.

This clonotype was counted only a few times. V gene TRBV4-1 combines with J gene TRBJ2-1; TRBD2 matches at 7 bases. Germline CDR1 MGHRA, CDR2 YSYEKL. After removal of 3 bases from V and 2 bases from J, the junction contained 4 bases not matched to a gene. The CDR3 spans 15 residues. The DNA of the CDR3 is TGCGCCAGCAGCCATCGCGGGGGTACCTACAATGAGCAGTTCTTC. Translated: CASSHRGGTYNEQFF.

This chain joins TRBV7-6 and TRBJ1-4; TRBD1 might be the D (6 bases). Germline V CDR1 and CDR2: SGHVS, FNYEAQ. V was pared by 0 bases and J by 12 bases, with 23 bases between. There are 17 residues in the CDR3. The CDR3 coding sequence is TGTGCCAGCAGCTTAGCGGGGGGGGGACACCCTCGGTCTGAACTGTTTTTT. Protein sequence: CASSLAGGGHPRSELFF.

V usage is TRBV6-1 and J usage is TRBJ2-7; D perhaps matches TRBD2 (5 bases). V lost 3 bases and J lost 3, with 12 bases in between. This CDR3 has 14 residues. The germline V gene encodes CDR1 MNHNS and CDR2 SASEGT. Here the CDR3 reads CASSERETYYEQYV. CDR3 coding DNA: TGTGCCAGCAGTGAGAGGGAGACTTACTACGAGCAGTACGTC.

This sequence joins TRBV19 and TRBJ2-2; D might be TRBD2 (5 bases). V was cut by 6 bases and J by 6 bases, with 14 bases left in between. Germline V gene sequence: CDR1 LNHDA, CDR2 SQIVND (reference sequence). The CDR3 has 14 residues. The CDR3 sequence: CASSPLAGAGELFF. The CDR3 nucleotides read TGTGCCAGTAGCCCTCTGGCGGGCGCCGGGGAGCTGTTTTTT. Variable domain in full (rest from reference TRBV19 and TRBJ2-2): DGGITQSPKYLFRKEGQNVTLSCEQNLNHDAMYWYRQDPGQGLRLIYYSQIVNDFQKGDIAEGYSVSREKKESFPLTVTSAQKNPTAFYLCASSPLAGAGELFFGEGSRLTVL.

Here the CDR3 reads CSASEDSYYEQYV. The CDR3 nucleotides are TGCAGTGCTAGCGAGGACAGCTACTACGAGCAGTACGTC. The chain uses TRBV20-1 and TRBJ2-7; perhaps TRBD1 as D (6 bases). The CDR3 has 13 amino acids. The ends were cut back, 3 bases at V and 3 bases at J, with 12 bases in the middle. CDR1 is DFQATT, CDR2 SNEGSKA, per germline (reference sequence).

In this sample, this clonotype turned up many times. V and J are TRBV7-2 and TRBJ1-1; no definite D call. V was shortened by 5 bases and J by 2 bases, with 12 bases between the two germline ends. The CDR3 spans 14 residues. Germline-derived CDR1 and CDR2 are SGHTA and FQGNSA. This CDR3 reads CASSPSALNTEAFF. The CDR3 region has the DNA TGTGCCAGCAGCCCCTCCGCGTTAAACACTGAAGCTTTCTTT. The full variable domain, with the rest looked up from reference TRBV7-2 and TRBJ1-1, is GAGVSQSPSNKVTEKGKDVELRCDPISGHTALYWYRQSLGQGLEFLIYFQGNSAPDKSGLPSDRFSAERTGGSVSTLTIQRTQQEDSAVYLCASSPSALNTEAFFGQGTRLTVV.

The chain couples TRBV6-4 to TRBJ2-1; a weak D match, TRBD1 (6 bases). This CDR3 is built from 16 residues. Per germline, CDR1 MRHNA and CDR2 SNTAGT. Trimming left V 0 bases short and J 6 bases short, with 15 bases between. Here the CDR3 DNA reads TGTGCCAGCAGTGACTCAGGGGTGAGCAGGGGCAATGAGCAGTTCTTC. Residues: CASSDSGVSRGNEQFF.

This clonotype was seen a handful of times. The CDR3 sequence is CASSPERRSDTQYF. The CDR3 bases are TGTGCCAGCAGTCCCGAGAGGAGGTCAGATACGCAGTATTTT. This chain uses TRBV7-9 with TRBJ2-3, with D perhaps TRBD2 (5 bases). V was trimmed by 6 bases and J by 4 bases, leaving 14 bases between them. CDR1 is SEHNR and CDR2 is FQNEAQ in the germline V gene (reference sequence). This CDR3 has 14 amino acids.

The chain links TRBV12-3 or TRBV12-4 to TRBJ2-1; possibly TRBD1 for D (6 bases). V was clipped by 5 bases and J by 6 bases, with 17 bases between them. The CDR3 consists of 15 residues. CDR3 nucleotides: TGTGCCAGCAGTCCTAACAGGGTATCGGGCAATGAGCAGTTCTTC. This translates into CASSPNRVSGNEQFF.

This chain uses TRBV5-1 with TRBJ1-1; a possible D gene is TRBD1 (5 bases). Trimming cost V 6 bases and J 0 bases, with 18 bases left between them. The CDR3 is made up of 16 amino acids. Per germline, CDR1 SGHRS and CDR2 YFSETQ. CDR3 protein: CASNFPGTDMNTEAFF. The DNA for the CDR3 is TGCGCCAGCAACTTCCCAGGGACGGACATGAACACTGAAGCTTTCTTT. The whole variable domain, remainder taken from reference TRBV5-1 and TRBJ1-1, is KAGVTQTPRYLIKTRGQQVTLSCSPISGHRSVSWYQQTPGQGLQFLFEYFSETQRNKGNFPGRFSGRQFSNSRSEMNVSTLELGDSALYLCASNFPGTDMNTEAFFGQGTRLTVV.

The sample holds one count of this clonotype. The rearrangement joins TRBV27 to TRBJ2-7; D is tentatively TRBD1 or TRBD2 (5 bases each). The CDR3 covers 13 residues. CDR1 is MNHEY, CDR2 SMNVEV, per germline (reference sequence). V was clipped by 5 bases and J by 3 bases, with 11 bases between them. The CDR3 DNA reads TGTGCCAGCAGTCCCGGGACGCTCTACGAGCAGTACGTC. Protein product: CASSPGTLYEQYV.

In DNA form, the CDR3 reads TGTGCCAGCCTAATAACAGGGTCCGGGGAGCTGTTTTTT. It encodes CASLITGSGELFF. V and J are TRBV7-9 and TRBJ2-2, with D perhaps matching TRBD1 (6 bases). The CDR3 has 13 residues. The V end lost 8 bases, the J end lost 6 bases, and 13 bases lay between the germline ends. The germline gives CDR1 SEHNR, CDR2 FQNEAQ (reference sequence). The complete variable domain, with remaining parts taken from reference TRBV7-9 and TRBJ2-2, reads DTGVSQNPRHKITKRGQNVTFRCDPISEHNRLYWYRQTLGQGPEFLTYFQNEAQLEKSRLLSDRFSAERPKGSFSTLEIQRTEQGDSAMYLCASLITGSGELFFGEGSRLTVL.

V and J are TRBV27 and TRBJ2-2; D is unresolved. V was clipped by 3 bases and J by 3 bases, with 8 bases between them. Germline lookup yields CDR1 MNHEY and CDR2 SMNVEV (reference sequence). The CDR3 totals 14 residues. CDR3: CASSFSQYTGELFF. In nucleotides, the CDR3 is TGTGCCAGCAGTTTTTCTCAATACACCGGGGAGCTGTTTTTT.

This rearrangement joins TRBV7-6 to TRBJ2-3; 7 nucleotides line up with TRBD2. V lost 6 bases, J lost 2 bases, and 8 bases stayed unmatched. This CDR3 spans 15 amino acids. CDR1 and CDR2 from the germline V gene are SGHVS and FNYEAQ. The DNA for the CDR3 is TGTGCCAGCAGATTAATAGCGGGTCCCACAGATACGCAGTATTTT. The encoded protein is CASRLIAGPTDTQYF.

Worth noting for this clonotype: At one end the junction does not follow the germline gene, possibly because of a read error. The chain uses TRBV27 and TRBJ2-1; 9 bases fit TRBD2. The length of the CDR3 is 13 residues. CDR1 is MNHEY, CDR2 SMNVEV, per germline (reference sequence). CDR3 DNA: TGTGCCGGCAGTTTTAGCGGGGGTAATGAGCAGTTCTTC. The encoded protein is CAGSFSGGNEQFF.

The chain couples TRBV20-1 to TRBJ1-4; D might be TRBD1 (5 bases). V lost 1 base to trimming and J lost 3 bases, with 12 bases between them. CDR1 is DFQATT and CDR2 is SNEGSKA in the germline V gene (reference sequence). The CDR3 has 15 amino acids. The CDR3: CSARARGSANEKLFF. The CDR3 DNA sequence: TGCAGTGCTAGAGCCCGGGGCTCGGCTAATGAAAAACTGTTTTTT.

The CDR3 sequence is CASSGGEYTGELFF. CDR3 nucleotide sequence: TGTGCCAGCAGCGGCGGGGAGTACACCGGGGAGCTGTTTTTT. J is TRBJ2-2 and V is TRBV6-1; D possibly corresponds to TRBD2 (6 bases). CDR3 length equals 14 residues. Trimming took off 6 bases at V and 3 bases at J, with 11 bases between the two ends. From germline, CDR1 is MNHNS and CDR2 SASEGT.